This passage covers 8 T cell receptor beta chains from one sample sequenced in a study of T cells after yellow fever vaccination. Each CDR3 protein is one row after TCRdb ran MiXCR on the 5' RACE reads. There are hundreds of thousands of distinct CDR3 sequences in the sample; less than 4.5% occur only once, and about 20% lies in the top ten. The material was PBMCs, obtained on the day of the yellow fever booster vaccination. These receptors originate from a man aged 18 to 30 who received the YFV17D yellow fever vaccine.

This clonotype was detected ten times or more. The chain has TRBV6-5 and TRBJ2-7, with D hard to call. The CDR3 sequence is 14 residues long. Germline V gene data show CDR1 as MNHEY and CDR2 as SVGAGI. The ends were cut back, 0 bases at V and 2 bases at J, with 8 bases in the middle. The CDR3 loop is CASSYSQETYEQYF. DNA for the CDR3: TGTGCCAGCAGTTACTCGCAGGAAACCTACGAGCAGTACTTC.

This clonotype has a count of ten or more. The gene calls are TRBV27 and TRBJ1-1; D not resolved. The CDR3 has 14 amino acids. V was trimmed by 4 bases and J by 6 bases, leaving 15 bases between them. Germline CDR1 is MNHEY and CDR2 is SMNVEV (reference sequence). The CDR3 DNA reads as TGTGCCAGCAGTTCTCTACAAGGCCGCGCTGAAGCTTTCTTT. It is translated as CASSSLQGRAEAFF.

This clonotype was recorded at least ten times. V usage is TRBV7-2 and J usage is TRBJ2-1, with no clear D. Germline V gene lookup returns CDR1 SGHTA and CDR2 FQGNSA. This CDR3 region has 12 residues. V was shortened by 4 bases and J by 7 bases, with 8 bases between the two germline ends. CDR3: CASSYEHNEQFF. CDR3 coding DNA: TGTGCCAGCAGCTACGAACATAATGAGCAGTTCTTC.

Remarks on this clonotype: One end of the junction does not line up with germline, which may come from a read error. The J gene is TRBJ1-2, the V gene TRBV12-3 or TRBV12-4; no definite D call. The CDR3 consists of 14 residues. The CDR3 spells CASSFIPREVGNTF. CDR3 in DNA: TGTGCCAGCAGTTTCATCCCCCGGGAGGTTGGCAACACCTTC.

This clonotype has more than one count but fewer than ten. The V gene is TRBV10-3, the J gene TRBJ2-5; 7 bases agree with TRBD1. Losses at the gene ends were 4 bases for V and 5 bases for J; bases not matched to a gene: 7. Germline V lookup: CDR1 ENHRY, CDR2 SYGVKD. The CDR3 length is 14 residues. The CDR3 DNA is TGTGCCATCAGTGGAACAGGGGCGGTGGAGACCCAGTACTTC. This codes for CAISGTGAVETQYF.

The chain has TRBV19 and TRBJ2-1, with 8 bases lining up with TRBD2. The CDR3 is 16 amino acids. The ends lost 4 bases at V and 2 bases at J; junction bases unmatched: 7. The germline CDR1 and CDR2 sequences are LNHDA and SQIVND (reference sequence). DNA of the CDR3: TGTGCCAGTAGTAGAGCCGGGACTAGAACCTACAATGAGCAGTTCTTC. It encodes CASSRAGTRTYNEQFF.

This clonotype came up many times. J is TRBJ2-3 and V is TRBV20-1; 9 positions match TRBD2. V lost 5 bases to trimming and J lost 5 bases; unmatched junction nucleotides: 11. This CDR3 has 15 residues. From germline, CDR1 is DFQATT and CDR2 SNEGSKA (reference sequence). CDR3 loop: CSARVAGGLVDTQYF. Here the CDR3 DNA reads TGCAGTGCTCGGGTGGCGGGGGGGCTTGTAGATACGCAGTATTTT.

The genes are TRBV20-1 and TRBJ2-5, with 8 bases fitting TRBD2. This CDR3 region has 19 residues. Trimming cost V 1 base and J 3 bases; bases outside gene matches: 19. Germline V lookup: CDR1 DFQATT, CDR2 SNEGSKA (reference sequence). For the CDR3, the DNA is TGCAGTGCTAGAGTCGGGACCGAAAGCGGGGGCCCAGAAGAAGAGACCCAGTACTTC. As protein: CSARVGTESGGPEEETQYF.